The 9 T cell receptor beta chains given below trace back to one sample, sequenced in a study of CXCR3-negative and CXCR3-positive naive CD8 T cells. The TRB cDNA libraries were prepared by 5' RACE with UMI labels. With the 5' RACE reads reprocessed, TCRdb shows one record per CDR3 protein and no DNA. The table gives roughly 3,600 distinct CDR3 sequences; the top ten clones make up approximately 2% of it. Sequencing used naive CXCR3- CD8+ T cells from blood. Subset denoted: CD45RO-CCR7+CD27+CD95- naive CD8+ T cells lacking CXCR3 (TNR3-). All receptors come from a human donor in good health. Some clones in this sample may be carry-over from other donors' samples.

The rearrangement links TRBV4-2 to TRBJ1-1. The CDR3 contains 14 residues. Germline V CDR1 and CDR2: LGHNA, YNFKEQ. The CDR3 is CASSHPTGSTEAFF.

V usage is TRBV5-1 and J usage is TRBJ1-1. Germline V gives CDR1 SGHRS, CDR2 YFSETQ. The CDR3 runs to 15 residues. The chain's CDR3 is CASSFSNAENTEAFF.

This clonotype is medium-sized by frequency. CDR3: CSVAGTVPTDTQYF. This rearrangement joins TRBV29-1 to TRBJ2-3; the TCRdb D gene call, TRBD1, has no DNA to confirm it. CDR1 is SQVTM and CDR2 is ANQGSEA in the germline V gene. The CDR3 contains 14 residues.

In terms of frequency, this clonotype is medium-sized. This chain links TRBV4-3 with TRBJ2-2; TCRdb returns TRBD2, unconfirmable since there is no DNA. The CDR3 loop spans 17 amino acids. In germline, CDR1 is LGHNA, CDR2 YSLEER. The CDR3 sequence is CASSQGSASGRTGELFF.

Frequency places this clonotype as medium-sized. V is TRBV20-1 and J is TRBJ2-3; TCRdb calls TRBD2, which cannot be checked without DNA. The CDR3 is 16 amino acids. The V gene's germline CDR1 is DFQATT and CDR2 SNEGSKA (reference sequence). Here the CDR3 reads CSARLVAGRSWDTQYF.

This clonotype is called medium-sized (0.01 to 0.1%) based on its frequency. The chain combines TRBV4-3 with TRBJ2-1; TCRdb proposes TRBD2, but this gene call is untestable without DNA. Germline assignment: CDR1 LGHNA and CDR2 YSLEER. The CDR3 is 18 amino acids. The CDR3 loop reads CASSQEVVAGGARNEQFF.

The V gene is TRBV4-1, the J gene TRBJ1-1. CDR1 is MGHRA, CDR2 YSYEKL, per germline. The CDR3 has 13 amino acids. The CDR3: CASSQGQNTEAFF.

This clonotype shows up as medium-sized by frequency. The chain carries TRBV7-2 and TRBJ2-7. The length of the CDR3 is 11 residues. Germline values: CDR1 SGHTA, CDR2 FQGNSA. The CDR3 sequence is CASSLSYEQYF. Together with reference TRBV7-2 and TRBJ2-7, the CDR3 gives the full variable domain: GAGVSQSPSNKVTEKGKDVELRCDPISGHTALYWYRQSLGQGLEFLIYFQGNSAPDKSGLPSDRFSAERTGGSVSTLTIQRTQQEDSAVYLCASSLSYEQYFGPGTRLTVT.

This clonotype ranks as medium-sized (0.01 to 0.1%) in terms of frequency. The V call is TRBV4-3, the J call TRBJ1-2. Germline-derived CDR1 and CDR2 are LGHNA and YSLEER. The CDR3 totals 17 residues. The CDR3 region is CASSQDWAGKGIDGYTF.